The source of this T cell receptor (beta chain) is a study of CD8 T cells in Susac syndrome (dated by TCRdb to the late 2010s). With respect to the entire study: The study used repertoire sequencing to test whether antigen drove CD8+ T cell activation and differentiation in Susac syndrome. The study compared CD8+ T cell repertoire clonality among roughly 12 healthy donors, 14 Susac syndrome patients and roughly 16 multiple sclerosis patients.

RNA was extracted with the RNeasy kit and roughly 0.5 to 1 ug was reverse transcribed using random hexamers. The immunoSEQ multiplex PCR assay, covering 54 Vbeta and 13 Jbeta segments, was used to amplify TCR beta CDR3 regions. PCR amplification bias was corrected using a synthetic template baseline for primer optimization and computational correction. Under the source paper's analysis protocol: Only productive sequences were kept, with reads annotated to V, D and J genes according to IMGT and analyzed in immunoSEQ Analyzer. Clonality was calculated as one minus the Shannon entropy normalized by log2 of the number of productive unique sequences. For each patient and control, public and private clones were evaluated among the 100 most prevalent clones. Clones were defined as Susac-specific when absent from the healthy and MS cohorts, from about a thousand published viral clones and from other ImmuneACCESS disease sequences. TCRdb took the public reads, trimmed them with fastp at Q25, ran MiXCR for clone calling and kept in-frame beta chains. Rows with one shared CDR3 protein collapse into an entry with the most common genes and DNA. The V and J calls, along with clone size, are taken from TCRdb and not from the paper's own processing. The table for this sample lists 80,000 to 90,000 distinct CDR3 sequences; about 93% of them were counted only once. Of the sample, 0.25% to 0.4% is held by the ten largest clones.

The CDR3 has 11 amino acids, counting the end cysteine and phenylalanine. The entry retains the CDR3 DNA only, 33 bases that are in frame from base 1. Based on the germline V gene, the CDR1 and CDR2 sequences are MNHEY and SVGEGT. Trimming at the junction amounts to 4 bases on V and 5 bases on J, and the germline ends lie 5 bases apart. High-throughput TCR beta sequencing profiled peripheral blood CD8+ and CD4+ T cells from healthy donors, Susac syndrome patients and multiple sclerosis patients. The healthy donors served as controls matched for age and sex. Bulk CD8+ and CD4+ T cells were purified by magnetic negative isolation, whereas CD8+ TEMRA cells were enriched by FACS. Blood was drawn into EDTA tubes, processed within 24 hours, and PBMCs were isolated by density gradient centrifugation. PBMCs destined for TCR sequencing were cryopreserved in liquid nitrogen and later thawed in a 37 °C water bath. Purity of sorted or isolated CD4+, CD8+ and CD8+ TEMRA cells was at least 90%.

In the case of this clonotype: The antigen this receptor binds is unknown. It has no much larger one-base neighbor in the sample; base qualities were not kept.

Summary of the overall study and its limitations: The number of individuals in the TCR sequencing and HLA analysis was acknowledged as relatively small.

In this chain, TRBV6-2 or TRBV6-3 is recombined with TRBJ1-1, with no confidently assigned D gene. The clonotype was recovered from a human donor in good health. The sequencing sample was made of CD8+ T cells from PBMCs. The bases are TGTGCCAGCAGTTTAGCGACTGAAGCTTTCTTT. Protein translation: CASSLATEAFF.